This TCR beta chain was sequenced during a study of T cells after somatic rescue of genetic block. TCRdb's copy holds only in-frame clones and misses some; the assay was immunoSEQ multiplex PCR. The sample records over 55,000 clones, about 91% being singletons. V lost 0 bases and J 6 bases, leaving 13 bases between the germline ends. The CDR3 has 15 amino acids. Per the germline V gene, CDR1 is SGHRS and CDR2 is YFSETQ. The origin of this receptor is a middle-aged man. This chain joins TRBV5-1 and TRBJ2-1, with D hard to call. Sequenced material: peripheral blood mononuclear cells (PBMCs). The DNA of the CDR3 is TGCGCCAGCAGCTTGGCTCTCCGAGAGGCCAATGAGCAGTTCTTC. Translated, it gives CASSLALREANEQFF.